This is a list of T cell receptor beta chains from one sample in a study of cytomegalovirus exposure and HLA in healthy donors. The repertoire was sequenced with immunoSEQ multiplex PCR; TCRdb's copy has only in-frame clones and lacks some. Here the sample spans about 120,000 clones, approximately 76% being singletons. Source material: PBMCs. These receptors were collected from a man in his 60s in good health and CMV-seropositive. Each CDR3 is given with its conserved first and last residue. Fields, in order: V gene, J gene, clone size, D gene, CDR3 DNA, CDR3 protein. The D gene is left open where the match is weak. A row's size may be missing; if present it is once, few, many or a size class.

TRBV7-9	TRBJ1-3	-	-	TGTGCCAGCAGCTTGTGGACAGCTCTCTCTGGAAACACCATATATTTT	CASSLWTALSGNTIYF
TRBV28	TRBJ2-7	-	-	TGTGCCAGCATTCCACAGGGTAGTACCTCCTACGAGCAGTACTTC	CASIPQGSTSYEQYF
TRBV29-1	TRBJ1-5	once	TRBD1	TGCAGCGTTGGGGGGACAGAAGGTAATCAGCCCCAGCATTTT	CSVGGTEGNQPQHF
TRBV6-5	TRBJ1-2	once	-	TGTGCCAGCAGTTACACCTCGGGATCTGGCTACACCTTC	CASSYTSGSGYTF
TRBV7-8	TRBJ1-5	-	-	TGTGCCAGCAGCTTAAGACTCGATTATCAGCCCCAGCATTTT	CASSLRLDYQPQHF
TRBV30	TRBJ2-7	-	-	TGTGCCAGCAGCTTGGCGGCTAGCGAGAAATACGAGCAGTACTTC	CASSLAASEKYEQYF
TRBV5-6	TRBJ2-3	few	TRBD1	TGTGCCAGCAGACTCGGCCGGGACAGGGCAACAGATACGCAGTATTTT	CASRLGRDRATDTQYF
TRBV27	TRBJ1-3	-	-	TGTGCCAGCAGTGCTACTCCACAGGGAATCCTCCTACGCTCTGGAAACACCATATATTTT	CASSATPQGILLRSGNTIYF
TRBV6-1	TRBJ1-3	-	-	TGTGCCAGCAGTGCAGTTACCCCCGGAAACACCATATATTTT	CASSAVTPGNTIYF
TRBV10-3	TRBJ2-3	-	-	TGTGCCATCAGCACACCAGACAGACAGGCCTTCACAGATACGCAGTATTTT	CAISTPDRQAFTDTQYF
TRBV28	TRBJ2-7	-	TRBD2	TGTGCCAGCAGACCACCGGGACTAGCGGGAGGCAACTCCTACGAGCAGTACTTC	CASRPPGLAGGNSYEQYF
TRBV6-5	TRBJ1-2	few	TRBD1	TGTGCCAGCAGTCTGCAGGGGGAAGATGGCTACACCTTC	CASSLQGEDGYTF
TRBV2	TRBJ2-1	-	-	TGTGCCAGCAGCAACACGGAGGGCCATGAGCAGTTCTTC	CASSNTEGHEQFF
TRBV27	TRBJ1-3	-	TRBD1	TGTGCCAGCAGGACAGGGGGCCCTGGAAACACCATATATTTT	CASRTGGPGNTIYF
TRBV5-1	TRBJ1-1	-	TRBD1	TGCGCCAGCAGCCCCGGGACAGGAAACATGAACACTGAAGCTTTCTTT	CASSPGTGNMNTEAFF
TRBV11-1	TRBJ2-7	-	TRBD2	TGTGCCAGCAGCTTAAAAGCGGGGGGAACCTACGAGCAGTACTTC	CASSLKAGGTYEQYF